The sequence of this T cell receptor beta chain was determined in a study of shared clonotypes between healthy human individuals. CDR1 is MNHEY, CDR2 SVGAGI, per germline. V was pared by 8 bases and J by 5 bases, with 11 bases of the junction left unmatched. This CDR3 region has 14 residues. About 30,000 T cell genomes, or 250 to 300 ng DNA, went into unsorted PBMC replicate PCRs. Profiling relied on immunoSEQ multiplex PCR, and the TCRdb table lists in-frame clones only, not all of them. The top ten hold over 9.5% of the sample, which has about 490,000 clones, more than 65% seen once. The sequence derives from a woman aged 40 to 50 in good health. Some clones in this sample may be carry-over from other donors' samples. This chain joins TRBV6-5 and TRBJ2-5; 7 nucleotides line up with TRBD1. Material: PBMCs. The CDR3 loop is CASAYNRGWETQYF. In nucleotides, the CDR3 is TGTGCCAGCGCTTATAACAGGGGATGGGAGACCCAGTACTTC.